A single sample is the source of the 31 T cell receptor beta chains below, sequenced in a study of memory CD4+ T cells and cytomegalovirus serostatus. Single viable CD3+CD4+CD8-CD45RO+ cells were sorted as the memory CD4+ T cells. Generated by immunoSEQ multiplex PCR, the TCRdb table keeps only in-frame clones and is missing some. The sample records tens of thousands of clones, around three quarters being singletons. Sequencing input: memory CD4+ T cells from blood. The origin of the receptors is an adult in good health and CMV-seronegative.

This chain uses TRBV5-1 with TRBJ2-1, with TRBD1 identical over 7 bases. This CDR3 region has 18 residues. The J segment lost 4 bases and the V segment lost 0 bases, leaving 13 bases of the junction unmatched. Looked up from germline, CDR1 is SGHRS and CDR2 is YFSETQ. The CDR3 here is CASSLAVNDRAGYNEQFF. Written as DNA, the CDR3 is TGCGCCAGCAGCTTGGCCGTTAACGACAGGGCAGGTTACAATGAGCAGTTCTTC.

This chain joins TRBV7-8 and TRBJ2-1, with D possibly being TRBD1 (6 bases). Trimming left V 6 bases short and J 1 base short, with 13 bases between. CDR1 and CDR2 (germline): SGHVS, FQNEAQ. The CDR3 sequence is 15 residues long. The CDR3 spells CASRRETGSYNEQFF. CDR3 DNA: TGTGCCAGCAGGAGAGAGACAGGATCCTACAATGAGCAGTTCTTC. Filled out from reference TRBV7-8 and TRBJ2-1, the complete variable domain reads GAGVSQSPRYKVAKRGQDVALRCDPISGHVSLFWYQQALGQGPEFLTYFQNEAQLDKSGLPSDRFFAERPEGSVSTLKIQRTQQEDSAVYLCASRRETGSYNEQFFGPGTRLTVL.

The rearrangement joins TRBV2 to TRBJ2-4; unclear D gene. Germline CDR1 is SNHLY and CDR2 is FYNNEI. This CDR3 region has 13 residues. V was cut by 6 bases and J by 8 bases, with 14 bases left in between. CDR3 nucleotides: TGTGCCAGCAGGGGAAAAATCGGCGACATTCAGTACTTC. Its translation: CASRGKIGDIQYF.

The V and J genes are TRBV30 and TRBJ2-1; D is unresolved. Germline V lookup: CDR1 GTSNPN, CDR2 SVGIG (reference sequence). This CDR3 is built from 17 residues. V was trimmed by 3 bases and J by 0 bases, leaving 18 bases between them. Here the CDR3 DNA reads TGTGCCTGGAGAAAAAGCTCCTTTAGGAGCTCCTACAATGAGCAGTTCTTC. Its protein is CAWRKSSFRSSYNEQFF. Together with reference TRBV30 and TRBJ2-1, the CDR3 gives the full variable domain: SQTIHQWPATLVQPVGSPLSLECTVEGTSNPNLYWYRQAAGRGLQLLFYSVGIGQISSEVPQNLSASRPQDRQFILSSKKLLLSDSGFYLCAWRKSSFRSSYNEQFFGPGTRLTVL.

The chain combines TRBV15 with TRBJ1-4; D might be TRBD1 (6 bases). The ends were cut back, 0 bases at V and 8 bases at J, with 16 bases in the middle. CDR3 size: 16 residues. Germline CDR1 reads LNHNV; CDR2 reads YYDKDF (reference sequence). The CDR3 bases are TGTGCCACCAGCAGAGATTCAGGGGCAGTACGAGAAAAACTGTTTTTT. Its translation is CATSRDSGAVREKLFF.

The rearrangement joins TRBV7-6 to TRBJ2-2; 8 bases fit TRBD1. Germline trimming cut 6 bases from V and 4 bases from J; bases unmatched to any gene: 7. The CDR3 is 15 amino acids. In germline, CDR1 is SGHVS, CDR2 FNYEAQ. CDR3: CASRRGTGSTGELFF. CDR3 nucleotide sequence: TGTGCCAGCAGACGAGGGACAGGCAGCACCGGGGAGCTGTTTTTT.

The J gene is TRBJ1-1, the V gene TRBV25-1; 7 bases are shared with TRBD1. The CDR3 extends over 16 amino acids. The ends lost 3 bases at V and 4 bases at J; junction bases unmatched: 11. Germline V gene lookup returns CDR1 MGHDK and CDR2 SYGVNS. CDR3 sequence: CASSDRATDRATEAFF. Written as DNA, the CDR3 is TGTGCCAGCAGTGATCGTGCAACCGACAGGGCCACTGAAGCTTTCTTT. The entire variable domain, with the rest obtained from reference TRBV25-1 and TRBJ1-1, is as follows: EADIYQTPRYLVIGTGKKITLECSQTMGHDKMYWYQQDPGMELHLIHYSYGVNSTEKGDLSSESTVSRIRTEHFPLTLESARPSHTSQYLCASSDRATDRATEAFFGQGTRLTVV.

This chain connects TRBV10-3 to TRBJ2-1; 10 bases are shared with TRBD2. This CDR3 is built from 16 residues. Trimming at V came to 1 base and at J to 8 bases, leaving 8 bases not matched to a gene. The germline V gene has CDR1 ENHRY and CDR2 SYGVKD. The CDR3 DNA reads as TGTGCCATCAGTGAGTTACTAGCGGGGCCAGGGTATGAGCAGTTCTTC. It translates to CAISELLAGPGYEQFF.

This sequence joins TRBV5-4 and TRBJ1-2, with 7 positions matching TRBD1. Trimming took 3 bases from V and 7 from J; bases not matched to a gene: 9. Germline CDR1 reads SGHNT; CDR2 reads YYREEE (reference sequence). This CDR3 spans 14 amino acids. In DNA, the CDR3 is TGTGCCAGCAGCTCACAGGGGAGTGCCTTTGGCTACACCTTC. Protein product: CASSSQGSAFGYTF.

Comments on this clone: A junction end diverges from the germline sequence, so it may reflect a read error. The CDR3 DNA reads TGTGCTAGCAGTTGGGACAGGCTAGATACGCAGTATTTT. Translation: CASSWDRLDTQYF. The rearrangement links TRBV7-7 to TRBJ2-3; 8 bases match TRBD1. This CDR3 contains 13 residues. Looked up from germline, CDR1 is SSHAT and CDR2 is FNYEAQ (reference sequence).

Remarks on this clone: The germline gene is not matched at one end of the junction; a read error may be the cause. The sample has other DNA sequences that encode this CDR3 too. The chain is built from TRBV18 and TRBJ1-4; D remains ambiguous. The germline CDR1 and CDR2 sequences are KGHSH and LQKENI. The CDR3 runs 15 residues. CDR3 loop: CASSPPSVGNEKLFF. The CDR3 region has the DNA TGTGCCAGCTCACCACCGTCGGTCGGAAATGAAAAATTGTTTTTT.

V is TRBV7-2 and J is TRBJ2-1; a possible D gene is TRBD1 (6 bases). Deletions cut 5 bases from V and 0 bases from J, with 17 bases between. The CDR3 is made up of 17 amino acids. From germline, CDR1 is SGHTA and CDR2 FQGNSA. This CDR3 reads CASSPTGTQSSYNEQFF. As DNA, the CDR3 is TGTGCCAGCAGCCCTACAGGGACCCAAAGCTCCTACAATGAGCAGTTCTTC.

The genes are TRBV5-4 and TRBJ1-1; D remains ambiguous. The CDR3 spans 14 residues. Looked up from germline, CDR1 is SGHNT and CDR2 is YYREEE (reference sequence). With 3 bases removed from V and 5 bases from J, the gap between germline ends came to 14 bases. CDR3 sequence (DNA): TGTGCCAGCAGCTCGAAGGCGCGGGAGACTGAAGCTTTCTTT. The encoded protein is CASSSKARETEAFF.

The chain links TRBV18 to TRBJ2-5; D gene unclear. Deletions cut 0 bases from V and 5 bases from J, with 4 bases between. From germline, CDR1 is KGHSH and CDR2 LQKENI. This CDR3 region has 12 residues. The CDR3 DNA follows: TGTGCCAGCTCACCACCAGCCGAGACCCAGTACTTC. Translated: CASSPPAETQYF.

The J gene is TRBJ1-2, the V gene TRBV7-8; TRBD1 agrees at 8 bases. Looked up from germline, CDR1 is SGHVS and CDR2 is FQNEAQ. The CDR3 is 15 residues long. Trimming cost V 5 bases and J 4 bases; bases outside gene matches: 9. The CDR3 DNA sequence: TGTGCCAGCAGCCTTTCGACAGGGGATGGCTATGGCTACACCTTC. Translation: CASSLSTGDGYGYTF.

J is TRBJ1-5 and V is TRBV6-1; the D gene is possibly TRBD1 (6 bases). The CDR3 loop spans 15 amino acids. CDR1 MNHNS and CDR2 SASEGT come from the germline V gene. The V gene lost 3 bases and the J gene lost 7 bases, with 16 bases spanning the gap. In nucleotides, the CDR3 is TGTGCCAGCAGTGACTACTGGGGGGCTCGGCAGCCCCAGCATTTT. Translated, it gives CASSDYWGARQPQHF.

Worth noting for this clone: Germline is not matched at one junction end, which may reflect a read error. The chain uses TRBV9 and TRBJ2-1; 8 bases are shared with TRBD1. Germline V gene sequence: CDR1 SGDLS, CDR2 YYNGEE. This CDR3 is built from 12 residues. The CDR3 bases are TGTGCCAGCAGCCCTGGGTACGGACAGGGTCTCTTC. This gives the protein CASSPGYGQGLF.

The rearrangement joins TRBV11-3 to TRBJ2-5; 9 bases line up with TRBD2. The CDR3 runs 15 residues. Germline loops: CDR1 SGHNT, CDR2 YENEEA. V trimming: 3 bases; J trimming: 5 bases; junction bases outside the gene matches: 7. CDR3 region: CASSFLAGVVETQYF. The CDR3 DNA is TGTGCCAGCAGCTTTTTAGCGGGAGTTGTCGAGACCCAGTACTTC.

The chain recombines TRBV10-2 with TRBJ1-6; D not certain. Trimming shortened V by 2 bases and J by 8 bases, and 7 bases separated the two germline ends. The CDR3 covers 13 residues. The germline CDR1 and CDR2 sequences are WSHSY and SAAADI. The CDR3 nucleotides are TGCGCCAGCAGTGAGCTATCCTATTCACCCCTCCACTTT. It specifies CASSELSYSPLHF.

This clone was found once. The chain recombines TRBV6-1 with TRBJ1-1; tentative D call: TRBD1 (5 bases). V lost 6 bases, J lost 3 bases, and 14 bases lay in between. CDR3 size: 14 residues. CDR1 and CDR2 (germline): MNHNS, SASEGT. Here the CDR3 reads CASSRPGTDTEAFF. The CDR3 DNA sequence: TGTGCCAGCAGCCGGCCAGGGACGGACACTGAAGCTTTCTTT.

The chain joins TRBV30 to TRBJ2-7; TRBD1 matches 11 bases. V lost 4 bases to trimming and J lost 9 bases; unmatched junction nucleotides: 8. The CDR3 has 13 amino acids. Germline V gives CDR1 GTSNPN, CDR2 SVGIG (reference sequence). Written as DNA, the CDR3 is TGTGCCTGGAACTTAGGACAGGGGGCAAGGCAGTACTTC. It specifies CAWNLGQGARQYF. Using reference TRBV30 and TRBJ2-7 for the parts outside the CDR3, the full variable domain is SQTIHQWPATLVQPVGSPLSLECTVEGTSNPNLYWYRQAAGRGLQLLFYSVGIGQISSEVPQNLSASRPQDRQFILSSKKLLLSDSGFYLCAWNLGQGARQYFGPGTRLTVT.

This rearrangement joins TRBV27 to TRBJ2-3; TRBD1 aligns across 10 bases. Looked up from germline, CDR1 is MNHEY and CDR2 is SMNVEV (reference sequence). V trimming: 3 bases; J trimming: 6 bases; junction bases outside the gene matches: 6. This CDR3 has 15 amino acids. The CDR3 spells CASSFGDRGRDTQYF. CDR3 coding DNA: TGTGCCAGCAGTTTCGGAGACAGGGGGCGGGATACGCAGTATTTT.

The chain couples TRBV19 to TRBJ2-4; TRBD2 matches 10 bases. Germline V gene data show CDR1 as LNHDA and CDR2 as SQIVND (reference sequence). V was pared by 2 bases and J by 7 bases, with 11 bases of the junction left unmatched. This CDR3 has 17 amino acids. CDR3 sequence: CASSIRASGSRENIQYF. The CDR3 DNA follows: TGTGCCAGTAGTATAAGGGCTAGCGGGAGCCGGGAGAACATTCAGTACTTC.

The V call is TRBV29-1, the J call TRBJ2-3; 8 bases agree with TRBD2. The CDR3 length is 14 residues. V lost 4 bases and J lost 2; bases outside the gene matches: 5. CDR1 and CDR2 (germline): SQVTM, ANQGSEA. The CDR3: CSVGTSGNTDTQYF. The CDR3 coding sequence is TGCAGCGTTGGAACTAGCGGAAACACAGATACGCAGTATTTT.

J is TRBJ2-2 and V is TRBV5-4; D is undetermined. This CDR3 has 16 residues. CDR1 and CDR2 from the germline V gene are SGHNT and YYREEE (reference sequence). The V end lost 0 bases, the J end lost 2 bases, and 11 bases lay between the germline ends. The CDR3 bases are TGTGCCAGCAGCTTGGGGCGAGCGTTTAACACCGGGGAGCTGTTTTTT. Translation gives CASSLGRAFNTGELFF.

The J gene is TRBJ1-1, the V gene TRBV4-2; the match to TRBD1 covers 9 bases. The V segment lost 4 bases and the J segment 6 bases; nucleotides outside the gene matches: 0. The germline V gene encodes CDR1 LGHNA and CDR2 YNFKEQ. The CDR3 length is 12 residues. CDR3 protein: CASSRQGAEAFF. In DNA form, the CDR3 reads TGTGCCAGCAGCCGACAGGGGGCTGAAGCTTTCTTT.

J is TRBJ2-3 and V is TRBV14; D possibly corresponds to TRBD2 (6 bases). In germline, CDR1 is SGHDN, CDR2 FVKESK. This CDR3 comprises 13 residues. V lost 0 bases to trimming and J lost 9 bases, with 10 bases between them. CDR3 sequence: CASSQDRRGTQYF. CDR3 DNA sequence: TGTGCCAGCAGCCAAGATAGACGGGGGACGCAGTATTTT. Using reference TRBV14 and TRBJ2-3 for the parts outside the CDR3, the full variable domain is EAGVTQFPSHSVIEKGQTVTLRCDPISGHDNLYWYRRVMGKEIKFLLHFVKESKQDESGMPNNRFLAERTGGTYSTLKVQPAELEDSGVYFCASSQDRRGTQYFGPGTRLTVL.

This sequence joins TRBV11-3 and TRBJ2-5; D is perhaps TRBD1 or TRBD2 (5 bases each). With 5 bases removed from V and 7 bases from J, the gap between germline ends came to 11 bases. The germline gives CDR1 SGHNT, CDR2 YENEEA. This CDR3 has 12 residues. In DNA form, the CDR3 reads TGTGCCAGCAGCGGGACGGATGGGACCCAGTACTTC. Translating it yields CASSGTDGTQYF.

The V gene is TRBV9, the J gene TRBJ2-1; 13 nucleotides line up with TRBD2. Germline trimming cut 4 bases from V and 5 bases from J; bases unmatched to any gene: 6. This CDR3 contains 16 residues. Germline CDR1 and CDR2: SGDLS and YYNGEE. The CDR3 sequence: CASSQLAGGPNNEQFF. The CDR3, as DNA: TGTGCCAGCAGCCAACTAGCGGGAGGGCCCAACAATGAGCAGTTCTTC.

This clone was counted once. The rearrangement uses TRBV5-6 and TRBJ2-1; 10 bases align to TRBD2. Per germline, CDR1 SGHDT and CDR2 YYEEEE. The CDR3 is 14 residues long. Losses at the gene ends were 2 bases for V and 10 bases for J; bases not matched to a gene: 6. Written as DNA, the CDR3 is TGTGCCAGCAGCTTTCTAGCGGGAGTTAGGGAGCAGTTCTTC. Its translation is CASSFLAGVREQFF.

The chain combines TRBV2 with TRBJ2-7; 7 bases fit TRBD2. Germline CDR1 SNHLY, CDR2 FYNNEI. The CDR3 covers 12 residues. Unmatched junction bases numbered 2, after V lost 4 bases and J lost 5 bases. The CDR3: CASSGEGHEQYF. The DNA for the CDR3 is TGTGCCAGCAGTGGGGAGGGGCACGAGCAGTACTTC.